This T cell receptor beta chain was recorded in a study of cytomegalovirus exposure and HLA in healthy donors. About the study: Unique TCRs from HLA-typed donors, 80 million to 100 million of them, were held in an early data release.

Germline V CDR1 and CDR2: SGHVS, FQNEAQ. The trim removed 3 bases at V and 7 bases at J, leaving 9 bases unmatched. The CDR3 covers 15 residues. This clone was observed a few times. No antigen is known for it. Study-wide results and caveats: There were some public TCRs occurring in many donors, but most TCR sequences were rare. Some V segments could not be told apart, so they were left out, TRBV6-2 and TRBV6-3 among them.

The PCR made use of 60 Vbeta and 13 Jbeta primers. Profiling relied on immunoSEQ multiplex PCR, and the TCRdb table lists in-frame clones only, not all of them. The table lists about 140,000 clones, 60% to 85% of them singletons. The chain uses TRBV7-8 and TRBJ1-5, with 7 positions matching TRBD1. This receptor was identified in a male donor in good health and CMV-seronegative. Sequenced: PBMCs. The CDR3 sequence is CASSLRRQGDQPQHF. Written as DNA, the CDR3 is TGTGCCAGCAGCTTGCGGCGTCAGGGGGACCAGCCCCAGCATTTT.